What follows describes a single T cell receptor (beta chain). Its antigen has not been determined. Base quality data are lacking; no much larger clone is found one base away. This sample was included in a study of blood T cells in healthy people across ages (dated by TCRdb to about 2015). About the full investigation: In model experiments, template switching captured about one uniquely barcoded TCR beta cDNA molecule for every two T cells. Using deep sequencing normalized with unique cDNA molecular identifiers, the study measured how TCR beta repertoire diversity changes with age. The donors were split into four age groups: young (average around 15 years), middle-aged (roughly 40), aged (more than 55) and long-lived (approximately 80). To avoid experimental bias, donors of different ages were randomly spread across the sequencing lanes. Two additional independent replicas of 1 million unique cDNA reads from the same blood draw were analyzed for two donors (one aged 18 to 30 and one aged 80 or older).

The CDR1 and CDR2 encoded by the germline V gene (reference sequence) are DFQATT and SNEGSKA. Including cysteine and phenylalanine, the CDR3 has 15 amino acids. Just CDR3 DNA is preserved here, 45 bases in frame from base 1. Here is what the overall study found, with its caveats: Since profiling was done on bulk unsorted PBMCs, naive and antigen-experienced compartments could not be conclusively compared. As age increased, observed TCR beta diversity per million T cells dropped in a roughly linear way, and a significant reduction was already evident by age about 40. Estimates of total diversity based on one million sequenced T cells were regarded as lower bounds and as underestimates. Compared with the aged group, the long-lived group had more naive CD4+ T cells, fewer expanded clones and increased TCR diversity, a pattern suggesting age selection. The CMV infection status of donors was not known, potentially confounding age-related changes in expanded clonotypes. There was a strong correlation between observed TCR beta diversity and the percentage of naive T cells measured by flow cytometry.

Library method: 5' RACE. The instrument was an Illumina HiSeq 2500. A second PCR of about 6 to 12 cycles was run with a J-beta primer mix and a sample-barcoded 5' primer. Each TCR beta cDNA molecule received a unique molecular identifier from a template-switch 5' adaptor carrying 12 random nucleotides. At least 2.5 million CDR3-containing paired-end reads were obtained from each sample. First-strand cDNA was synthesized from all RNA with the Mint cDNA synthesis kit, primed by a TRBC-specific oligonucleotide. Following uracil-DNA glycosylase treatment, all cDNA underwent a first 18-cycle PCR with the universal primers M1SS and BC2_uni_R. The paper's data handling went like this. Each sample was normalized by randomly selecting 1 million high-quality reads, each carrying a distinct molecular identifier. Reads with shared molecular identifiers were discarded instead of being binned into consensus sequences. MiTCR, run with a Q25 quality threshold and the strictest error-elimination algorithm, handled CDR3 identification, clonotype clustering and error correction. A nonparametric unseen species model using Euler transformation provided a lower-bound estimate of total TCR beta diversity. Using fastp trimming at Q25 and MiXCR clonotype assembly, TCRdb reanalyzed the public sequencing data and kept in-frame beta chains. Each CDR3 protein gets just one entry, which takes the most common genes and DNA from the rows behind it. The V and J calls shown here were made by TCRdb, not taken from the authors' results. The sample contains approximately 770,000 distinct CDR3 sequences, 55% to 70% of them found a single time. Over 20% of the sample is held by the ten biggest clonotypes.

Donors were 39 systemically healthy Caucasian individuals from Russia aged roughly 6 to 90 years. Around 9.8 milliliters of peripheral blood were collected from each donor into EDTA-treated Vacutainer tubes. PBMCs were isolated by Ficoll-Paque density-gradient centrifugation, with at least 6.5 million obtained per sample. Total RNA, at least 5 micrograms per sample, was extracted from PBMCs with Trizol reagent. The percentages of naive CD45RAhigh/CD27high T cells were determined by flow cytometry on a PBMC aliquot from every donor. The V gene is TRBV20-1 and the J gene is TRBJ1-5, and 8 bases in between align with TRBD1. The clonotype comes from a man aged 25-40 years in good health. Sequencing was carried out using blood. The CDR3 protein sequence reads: CSAGTGGTFNQPQHF. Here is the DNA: TGCAGCGCTGGGACAGGAGGAACCTTCAATCAGCCCCAGCATTTT.